Listed here are 21 T cell receptor beta chains from one sample, sequenced in a study of immune characterization of retroperitoneal liposarcoma. TCRdb re-derived calls from the PCR reads in MiXCR, one entry per CDR3 protein. Altogether 10,000 to 15,000 distinct CDR3 sequences are present, 47% being singletons, with the ten largest covering approximately 13%. The source material was tumor tissue. These receptor sequences come from a female donor with retroperitoneal liposarcoma.

This chain links TRBV6-1 with TRBJ2-5, with D possibly being TRBD2 (5 bases). The CDR3 has 13 residues. CDR1 and CDR2 (germline): MNHNS, SASEGT. The V gene lost 7 bases and the J gene lost 5 bases, with 14 bases spanning the gap. The DNA for the CDR3 is TGTGCCAGCACTGGCCTAGCTCGGGAGACCCAGTACTTC. Residues: CASTGLARETQYF.

The table lists this clonotype with a few counts. The chain carries TRBV7-2 and TRBJ2-1; no firm D call. This CDR3 comprises 14 residues. V shed 0 bases and J shed 5 bases, with 8 bases lying between them. The germline V gene has CDR1 SGHTA and CDR2 FQGNSA. The CDR3, as DNA: TGTGCCAGCAGCTTAGCCCATAGGAACAATGAGCAGTTCTTC. Translating gives CASSLAHRNNEQFF.

This clonotype was counted only a few times. The chain has TRBV6-1 and TRBJ1-6; the match to TRBD1 covers 7 bases. The trim removed 6 bases at V and 14 bases at J, leaving 7 bases unmatched. This CDR3 has 12 residues. The germline V gene has CDR1 MNHNS and CDR2 SASEGT. This chain's CDR3 is CASSQRGGTLHF. CDR3 coding DNA: TGTGCCAGCAGCCAACGAGGGGGCACCCTCCACTTT.

This clonotype was counted a few times. The chain combines TRBV6-4 with TRBJ2-1; 13 bases are shared with TRBD2. CDR3 length: 17 residues. Trimming at V came to 4 bases and at J to 8 bases, leaving 11 bases not matched to a gene. Germline CDR1 reads MRHNA; CDR2 reads SNTAGT. CDR3 DNA: TGTGCCAGCAGTGGGACTAGCGGGAGACTTATTAGGGATGAGCAGTTCTTC. Translation gives CASSGTSGRLIRDEQFF.

The J gene is TRBJ2-1, the V gene TRBV4-1, with 10 nucleotides matching TRBD2. The J call may be wrong; the DNA end is better matched by TRBJ2-7. The germline gives CDR1 MGHRA, CDR2 YSYEKL. The CDR3 has 16 residues. This CDR3 reads CASSQDPISGRLEQYF. In nucleotides, the CDR3 is TGCGCCAGCAGCCAAGATCCAATTAGCGGGAGGCTCGAGCAGTACTTC.

The chain combines TRBV6-1 with TRBJ2-7, with D possibly TRBD1 on 7 matching bases. Germline CDR1 is MNHNS and CDR2 is SASEGT. This CDR3 spans 13 amino acids. V was clipped by 1 base and J by 7 bases, with 11 bases between them. This chain's CDR3 is CASSEGRGDEQYF. DNA for the CDR3: TGTGCCAGCAGTGAAGGCAGGGGGGATGAGCAGTACTTC.

This clonotype was picked up many times. The rearrangement links TRBV6-1 to TRBJ2-1, with 11 positions matching TRBD2. The CDR3 is 15 amino acids. After removal of 6 bases from V and 6 bases from J, the junction contained 7 bases not matched to a gene. The germline CDR1 and CDR2 sequences are MNHNS and SASEGT. CDR3 nucleotides: TGTGCCAGCAGATTCTCCGGGACTAGCGGCAATGAGCAGTTCTTC. This codes for CASRFSGTSGNEQFF.

This rearrangement joins TRBV10-1 to TRBJ2-1, with a possible D match to TRBD1 (6 bases). Gene TRBJ2-5 matches the end of the DNA better, so the J call may be wrong. The germline V gene encodes CDR1 WNHNN and CDR2 SYGVQD (reference sequence). The CDR3 is 13 residues long. Written as DNA, the CDR3 is TGCGCCAGCAGTTCGGGACACAAAGAGACCCAGTACTTC. It yields the protein CASSSGHKETQYF.

V usage is TRBV27 and J usage is TRBJ2-1; TRBD2 aligns across 8 bases. This CDR3 has 16 residues. Germline V CDR1 and CDR2: MNHEY, SMNVEV (reference sequence). With V trimmed by 5 bases and J by 2 bases, 8 bases remained unmatched. The CDR3 DNA sequence: TGTGCCAGCAGTACCAGGACTAGCTACCCCTACAATGAGCAGTTCTTC. Amino acids: CASSTRTSYPYNEQFF.

This clonotype was seen repeatedly, ten times or more. The rearrangement links TRBV7-6 to TRBJ2-1; D may correspond to TRBD1 or TRBD2 (6 bases each). The J call may be wrong; the DNA end is better matched by TRBJ2-7. Germline assignment: CDR1 SGHVS and CDR2 FNYEAQ. The CDR3 has 14 amino acids. The CDR3 DNA reads TGTGCCAGCAGCGCGACGAGGAGGGACAATGAGCAGTACTTC. This codes for CASSATRRDNEQYF.

This clonotype was picked up a small number of times. CDR3 DNA: TGTGCCAGCAGCAAGGGACTATCCTACAATGAGCAGTACTTC. The encoded protein is CASSKGLSYNEQYF. V usage is TRBV7-6 and J usage is TRBJ2-4; 7 nucleotides line up with TRBD2. Trimming at V came to 5 bases and at J to 13 bases, leaving 14 bases not matched to a gene. The CDR3 sequence is 14 residues long. Germline V lookup: CDR1 SGHVS, CDR2 FNYEAQ.

This clonotype was detected only once. J is TRBJ2-7 and V is TRBV6-1; 8 nucleotides match TRBD2. The DNA end is a closer match to TRBJ2-1, so the J assignment may be wrong. Germline V gives CDR1 MNHNS, CDR2 SASEGT. This CDR3 region has 14 residues. CDR3 sequence: CARGGGAGVLEQFF. CDR3 DNA: TGTGCCAGGGGGGGAGGAGCGGGGGTCCTTGAGCAGTTCTTC.

This chain uses TRBV7-2 with TRBJ2-7; 7 nucleotides agree with TRBD2. CDR3 length equals 14 residues. J gave up 0 bases and V 3 bases, and 2 bases lay outside the gene matches. Germline V lookup: CDR1 SGHTA, CDR2 FQGNSA. The DNA for the CDR3 is TGTGCCAGCAGCTTTGGCGGGAGCTCCTACGAGCAGTACTTC. Protein product: CASSFGGSSYEQYF.

As for this clonotype: The CDR3 end shows no conserved phenylalanine or tryptophan, and so a read error is likely. This sequence joins TRBV6-8 and TRBJ2-7; 11 bases fit TRBD1. Germline lookup yields CDR1 MNHGY and CDR2 SAAAGT. The V and J ends lost 6 bases and 4 bases, in that order; junction bases with no gene match: 2. This CDR3 comprises 13 residues. In DNA form, the CDR3 reads TGTGCCAGCAGGGGACAGGGGGGTTACGAGCAGTACTTG. It translates to CASRGQGGYEQYL.

The V gene is TRBV6-1, the J gene TRBJ2-1; 8 bases line up with TRBD2. Germline assignment: CDR1 MNHNS and CDR2 SASEGT. This CDR3 is 16 amino acids long. J was trimmed by 5 bases and V by 5 bases; bases with no gene match: 11. The CDR3 DNA is TGTGCCAGCAGTTCTCCCGGGACTAGATCCCACAATGAGCAGTTCTTC. Its translation is CASSSPGTRSHNEQFF.

Only a few counts were recorded for this clonotype. The rearrangement links TRBV6-1 to TRBJ2-7, with a weak D call TRBD2 (5 bases). The CDR3 sequence is 19 residues long. Looked up from germline, CDR1 is MNHNS and CDR2 is SASEGT. Trimming left V 4 bases short and J 0 bases short, with 25 bases between. The CDR3 DNA reads TGTGCCAGCAGTGGCCACAACGGGGATGAGCGGCCATCCTCCTACGAGCAGTACTTC. It encodes CASSGHNGDERPSSYEQYF.

In its sample, this clonotype is medium-sized. The chain recombines TRBV6-1 with TRBJ2-1, with TRBD1 matching over 9 bases. TRBJ2-7 explains the end of the DNA better; the J call may be wrong. CDR1 is MNHNS and CDR2 is SASEGT in the germline V gene. There are 15 residues in the CDR3. CDR3 residues: CASSPWDRVSYEQYF. The CDR3 DNA is TGTGCCAGCTCCCCCTGGGACAGGGTGTCCTACGAGCAGTACTTC.

The chain uses TRBV6-2 or TRBV6-3 and TRBJ1-4; 7 bases align to TRBD1. This CDR3 contains 17 residues. CDR1 and CDR2 (germline): MNHEY, SVGEGT. J was trimmed by 0 bases and V by 7 bases; bases with no gene match: 11. CDR3 sequence (DNA): TGTGCCAGCACTGGGTCTCTAGGGGGCGCAACTAATGAAAAACTGTTTTTT. As protein: CASTGSLGGATNEKLFF.

The chain combines TRBV6-1 with TRBJ2-3; TRBD2 is a possible D gene (6 bases). V lost 5 bases and J lost 0, with 12 bases in between. The germline CDR1 and CDR2 sequences are MNHNS and SASEGT. The CDR3 contains 15 residues. CDR3 residues: CASSLAGLSTDTQYF. As DNA, the CDR3 is TGTGCCAGCAGTTTGGCGGGGCTGAGCACAGATACGCAGTATTTT.

This chain uses TRBV7-8 with TRBJ2-4; D could derive from TRBD1 or TRBD2 (5 bases each). Near its end, the DNA agrees better with TRBJ2-5, so the J call may be wrong. Looked up from germline, CDR1 is SGHVS and CDR2 is FQNEAQ. CDR3 size: 17 residues. The CDR3 sequence: CASTLGPTPTEKATQYF. The CDR3 DNA reads TGTGCCAGCACCTTGGGACCCACTCCCACTGAGAAAGCGACCCAGTACTTC.

This clonotype occurred once. This may come from a read error, since a much larger clone is one base off. The V call is TRBV6-5, the J call TRBJ2-4; no reliable D call. The end of the DNA is better explained by TRBJ2-1, so the J call may be wrong. Germline-derived CDR1 and CDR2 are MNHEY and SVGAGI. There are 12 residues in the CDR3. In DNA, the CDR3 is TGTGCCAACAGTCACGATGGAGAGACCCAGTTCTTC. It translates to CANSHDGETQFF.